These 22 T cell receptor beta chains were sequenced from one sample in a study of cytotoxic CD8 clonotypes in ibrutinib-treated CLL. The repertoire was sequenced with immunoSEQ multiplex PCR; TCRdb's copy has only in-frame clones and lacks some. The sample consists of 150,000 to 200,000 clones, 70% to 85% of them appearing once. This sample comprised PBMCs, obtained after 24 months of ibrutinib treatment. These receptors all come from a human donor with chronic lymphocytic leukemia.

The chain has TRBV5-6 and TRBJ1-1; no clear D gene. The germline V and J ends were trimmed by 1 base and 1 base, with 5 bases remaining between them. The germline gives CDR1 SGHDT, CDR2 YYEEEE. The CDR3 has 13 amino acids. Written as DNA, the CDR3 is TGTGCCAGCAGCTTGTGGGGGAACACTGAAGCTTTCTTT. Amino acids: CASSLWGNTEAFF.

Concerning this clone: In the same sample, other DNA sequences code for this CDR3. This chain uses TRBV30 with TRBJ2-3; D is unresolved. The CDR3 runs to 11 residues. CDR1 is GTSNPN, CDR2 SVGIG, per germline (reference sequence). Trimming took 2 bases from V and 2 from J, leaving 2 bases between them. Here the CDR3 DNA reads TGTGCCTGGAGTTCCACAGATACGCAGTATTTT. This gives the protein CAWSSTDTQYF.

The chain combines TRBV30 with TRBJ2-7; no definite D call. V lost 2 bases and J lost 10, with 15 bases in between. The CDR3 runs to 12 residues. Germline values: CDR1 GTSNPN, CDR2 SVGIG (reference sequence). The CDR3 sequence is CAWSSSTDFQYF. CDR3 in DNA: TGTGCCTGGAGTTCCAGTACTGATTTCCAGTACTTC.

The CDR3 nucleotides read TGTGCCAGCAGCTTAGCAGAAATCATGAACACTGAAGCTTTCTTT. Its protein product is CASSLAEIMNTEAFF. This chain links TRBV11-3 with TRBJ1-1; D gene unclear. V gave up 1 base and J gave up 0 bases, with 9 bases separating them. The germline gives CDR1 SGHNT, CDR2 YENEEA. The CDR3 is made up of 15 amino acids.

This rearrangement joins TRBV2 to TRBJ1-4; D call uncertain. Trimming pared 0 bases from V and 8 bases from J, leaving 10 bases between. The germline V gene encodes CDR1 SNHLY and CDR2 FYNNEI. This CDR3 has 14 residues. For the CDR3, the DNA is TGTGCCAGCAGTGAAGCGGGTGTTCAGGAAAAACTGTTTTTT. Its protein is CASSEAGVQEKLFF.

This clone was found many times. This chain uses TRBV18 with TRBJ1-1, with a possible D match to TRBD1 (5 bases). V lost 3 bases and J 4 bases, leaving 18 bases between the germline ends. CDR1 and CDR2 (germline): KGHSH, LQKENI. The CDR3 contains 16 residues. CDR3 amino acids: CASSPISGMGATEAFF. CDR3 nucleotide sequence: TGTGCCAGCTCACCGATTTCAGGGATGGGAGCCACTGAAGCTTTCTTT. Combining the CDR3 with reference TRBV18 and TRBJ1-1 gives the whole variable domain NAGVMQNPRHLVRRRGQEARLRCSPMKGHSHVYWYRQLPEEGLKFMVYLQKENIIDESGMPKERFSAEFPKEGPSILRIQQVVRGDSAAYFCASSPISGMGATEAFFGQGTRLTVV.

The rearrangement joins TRBV4-2 to TRBJ2-3, with D unresolved. This CDR3 region has 13 residues. V was shortened by 6 bases and J by 0 bases, with 7 bases between the two germline ends. Per germline, CDR1 LGHNA and CDR2 YNFKEQ. The CDR3 nucleotides read TGTGCCAGCAGTTACATTAGCACAGATACGCAGTATTTT. Residues: CASSYISTDTQYF.

The V and J genes are TRBV7-9 and TRBJ1-4; a possible D gene is TRBD1 (5 bases). The CDR3 loop spans 15 amino acids. Germline V CDR1 and CDR2: SEHNR, FQNEAQ (reference sequence). Trimming took off 2 bases at V and 5 bases at J, with 12 bases between the two ends. CDR3 amino acids: CASSLFLRGNEKLFF. CDR3 DNA: TGTGCCAGCAGCTTATTTTTGCGGGGCAATGAAAAACTGTTTTTT.

The genes are TRBV11-2 and TRBJ2-7, with 7 bases matching TRBD1. The CDR3 covers 13 residues. Trimming cost V 6 bases and J 5 bases; bases outside gene matches: 7. Germline values: CDR1 SGHAT, CDR2 FQNNGV. CDR3 sequence: CASRPGTVHEQYF. The CDR3 nucleotides read TGTGCCAGCAGACCCGGGACAGTCCACGAGCAGTACTTC.

In this sample, this clone turned up once. The gene calls are TRBV6-5 and TRBJ2-5; D unclear. Germline assignment: CDR1 MNHEY and CDR2 SVGAGI. The CDR3 sequence is 14 residues long. With 8 bases removed from V and 1 base from J, the gap between germline ends came to 14 bases. The CDR3 DNA sequence: TGTGCCAGCGCTAAGCTAAATGGCCAAGAGACCCAGTACTTC. It codes for CASAKLNGQETQYF.

The CDR3 reads CASSAETYEQYF. The CDR3 DNA follows: TGTGCCAGCAGCGCCGAGACCTACGAGCAGTACTTC. V is TRBV9 and J is TRBJ2-7; D not certain. V lost 3 bases and J lost 2, with 6 bases in between. Germline lookup yields CDR1 SGDLS and CDR2 YYNGEE. The CDR3 runs 12 residues.

The V call is TRBV4-3, the J call TRBJ2-3; weak D call: TRBD2 (6 bases). This CDR3 is built from 13 residues. V was pared by 4 bases and J by 9 bases, with 14 bases between. In germline, CDR1 is LGHNA, CDR2 YSLEER. The chain's CDR3 is CASSLNPGGTQYF. The CDR3 coding sequence is TGCGCCAGCAGCCTAAACCCCGGGGGAACGCAGTATTTT.

This clone was observed a single time. V and J are TRBV15 and TRBJ2-2; TRBD2 might be the D (6 bases). The V end was cut by 5 bases, the J end by 5 bases, with 15 bases between. The V gene's germline CDR1 is LNHNV and CDR2 YYDKDF (reference sequence). This CDR3 contains 15 residues. CDR3 residues: CATSGGVTRTGELFF. The CDR3 bases are TGTGCCACCAGCGGGGGAGTGACTAGGACCGGGGAGCTGTTTTTT.

CDR3 DNA: TGTGCCTATTACAGGGTGTTAAACAATGGCTACACCTTC. It codes for CAYYRVLNNGYTF. V usage is TRBV30 and J usage is TRBJ1-2, with D tentatively TRBD1 (6 bases). Trimming took off 7 bases at V and 6 bases at J, with 18 bases between the two ends. The CDR3 runs to 13 residues. The germline CDR1 and CDR2 sequences are GTSNPN and SVGIG (reference sequence).

The V gene is TRBV30, the J gene TRBJ1-2, with unresolved D. V was cut by 4 bases and J by 7 bases, with 22 bases left in between. Germline CDR1 GTSNPN, CDR2 SVGIG (reference sequence). This CDR3 spans 15 amino acids. The CDR3 sequence is CAWINRTGRRFGYTF. The CDR3 nucleotides are TGTGCCTGGATTAACCGGACCGGAAGGCGTTTTGGCTACACCTTC.

The V and J genes are TRBV9 and TRBJ2-1, with TRBD2 identical over 10 bases. J lost 4 bases, V lost 4 bases, and 5 bases had no gene match. This CDR3 is built from 15 residues. Per the germline V gene, CDR1 is SGDLS and CDR2 is YYNGEE. CDR3 loop: CASSPSSGGYNEQFF. Here the CDR3 DNA reads TGTGCCAGCAGCCCCTCTAGCGGGGGATACAATGAGCAGTTCTTC.

The chain couples TRBV11-2 to TRBJ2-3; TRBD2 matches 12 bases. V lost 5 bases to trimming and J lost 3 bases; unmatched junction nucleotides: 6. This CDR3 region has 16 residues. Looked up from germline, CDR1 is SGHAT and CDR2 is FQNNGV. The CDR3 here is CASSVLAGGGTDTQYF. For the CDR3, the DNA is TGTGCCAGCAGCGTACTAGCGGGGGGAGGGACAGATACGCAGTATTTT.

The rearrangement uses TRBV15 and TRBJ1-1; D gene uncertain. Trimming took 5 bases from V and 0 from J, leaving 7 bases between them. The CDR3 sequence is 13 residues long. Germline CDR1 LNHNV, CDR2 YYDKDF (reference sequence). The CDR3 DNA follows: TGTGCCACCAGCTCGGGGTTGAACACTGAAGCTTTCTTT. It encodes CATSSGLNTEAFF.

The chain couples TRBV7-9 to TRBJ2-1; TRBD2 matches at 8 bases. Germline V gene data show CDR1 as SEHNR and CDR2 as FQNEAQ (reference sequence). This CDR3 region has 15 residues. With 5 bases clipped from V and 4 bases from J, the junction kept 7 bases outside the gene matches. The CDR3 nucleotides read TGTGCCAGCAGCCGGGGGGGAATCGGTTACAATGAGCAGTTCTTC. This translates into CASSRGGIGYNEQFF.

The J gene is TRBJ2-7, the V gene TRBV29-1, with D perhaps matching TRBD1 or TRBD2 (5 bases each). CDR1 and CDR2 from the germline V gene are SQVTM and ANQGSEA. Trimming stripped 6 bases from V and 6 bases from J, with 18 bases between. The CDR3 loop spans 13 amino acids. The CDR3, as DNA: TGCAGCGTAGTAACCCCGAGAGGGGTCGAGCAGTACTTC. Translated, it gives CSVVTPRGVEQYF.

The rearrangement uses TRBV5-5 and TRBJ1-1; no clear D gene. Trimming took off 5 bases at V and 8 bases at J, with 25 bases between the two ends. Germline-derived CDR1 and CDR2 are SGHKS and YYEKEE (reference sequence). The CDR3 runs to 16 residues. CDR3 nucleotides: TGTGCCAGCAGTTGGGGTTGGGCACCGACTTCGAACGAAGCTTTCTTT. Its protein is CASSWGWAPTSNEAFF.

CDR3 sequence: CAAEREESYEQYF. The CDR3 nucleotides are TGTGCCGCGGAGCGGGAGGAATCCTACGAGCAGTACTTC. The chain employs TRBV6-5 and TRBJ2-7; 9 nucleotides line up with TRBD2. In germline, CDR1 is MNHEY, CDR2 SVGAGI. The CDR3 runs 13 residues. Unmatched junction bases numbered 6, after V lost 11 bases and J lost 1 base.